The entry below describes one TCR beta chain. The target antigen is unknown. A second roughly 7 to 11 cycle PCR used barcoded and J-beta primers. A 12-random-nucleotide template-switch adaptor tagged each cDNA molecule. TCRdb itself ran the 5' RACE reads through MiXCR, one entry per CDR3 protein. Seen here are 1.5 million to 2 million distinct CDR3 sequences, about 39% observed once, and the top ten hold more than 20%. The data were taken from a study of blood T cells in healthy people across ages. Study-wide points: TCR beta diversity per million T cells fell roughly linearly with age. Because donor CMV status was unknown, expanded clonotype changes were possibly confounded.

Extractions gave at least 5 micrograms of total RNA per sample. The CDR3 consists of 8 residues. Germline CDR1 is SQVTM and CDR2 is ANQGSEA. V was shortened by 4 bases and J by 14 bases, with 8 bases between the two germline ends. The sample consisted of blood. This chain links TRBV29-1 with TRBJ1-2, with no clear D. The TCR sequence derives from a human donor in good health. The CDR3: CSVGVLTF. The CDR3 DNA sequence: TGCAGCGTTGGAGTATTGACCTTC.